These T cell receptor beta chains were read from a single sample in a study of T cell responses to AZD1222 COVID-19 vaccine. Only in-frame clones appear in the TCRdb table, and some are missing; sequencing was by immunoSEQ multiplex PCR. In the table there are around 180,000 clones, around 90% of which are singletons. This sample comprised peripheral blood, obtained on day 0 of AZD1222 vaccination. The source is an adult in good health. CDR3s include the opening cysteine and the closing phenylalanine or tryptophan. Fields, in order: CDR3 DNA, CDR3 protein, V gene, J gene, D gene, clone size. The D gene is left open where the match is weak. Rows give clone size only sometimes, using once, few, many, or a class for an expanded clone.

TGTGCCAGCAGCTTAGTTCGACAAACTAGCACAGATACGCAGTATTTT	CASSLVRQTSTDTQYF	TRBV13	TRBJ2-3	NA	NA
TGTGCCAGCAGTTTCAGGTTTTCCTACAATGAGCAGTTCTTC	CASSFRFSYNEQFF	TRBV28	TRBJ2-1	NA	once
TGTGCCAGTAGATCAGGGGTTGCAGATACGCAGTATTTT	CASRSGVADTQYF	TRBV19	TRBJ2-3	NA	NA
TGTGCCAGCAGCTCCTCTAACGGGGGAGCAAAAGCTTTCTTT	CASSSSNGGAKAFF	TRBV7-2	TRBJ1-1	NA	NA
TGTGCTAGTGGTACAAACCGGGACTCCAGAAGGGTTGAGCAGTTCTTC	CASGTNRDSRRVEQFF	TRBV12-5	TRBJ2-1	NA	NA
TGTGCCAGCAGCTCACAGGGGGCCTCCCCCCACAATGAGCAGTTCTTC	CASSSQGASPHNEQFF	TRBV5-4	TRBJ2-1	TRBD1	once
TGTGCCAGCAGCGTAGGGGACCTAGACTTTTCAGATACGCAGTATTTT	CASSVGDLDFSDTQYF	TRBV9	TRBJ2-3	NA	NA
TGTGCCAGCAGTGCAGGGACCCAAGAGACCCAGTACTTC	CASSAGTQETQYF	TRBV6-4	TRBJ2-5	NA	NA
TGTGCCAGCAGCACTCGACAGGCCGGAGTGGAGACCCAGTACTTC	CASSTRQAGVETQYF	TRBV7-8	TRBJ2-5	NA	NA
TGTGCCAGCAGCTTGAGGTATGACGGTGAGCAGTTCTTC	CASSLRYDGEQFF	TRBV11-2	TRBJ2-1	NA	NA